A selection of T cell receptor beta chains follows, all from one sample in a study of blood T cell repertoires in COVID-19. Measured with immunoSEQ multiplex PCR; TCRdb has only the in-frame clones, and not every one. This sample has 70,000 or so clones, with roughly 85% found just once. The sample was peripheral blood. These receptors were taken from a woman of 80 years or more with acute or convalescent COVID-19. Both conserved end residues are trimmed from each CDR3. The D gene is left open where the match is weak.

>TRBJ2-2|.|TRBV4-1
ASSQDGKRNTGELF
>TRBJ1-3|.|TRBV3-1/TRBV3-2
ASGRGGNTIY
>TRBJ2-2|TRBD2|TRBV4-3
ASSQDRSGTFSDANTGELF
>TRBJ2-4|.|TRBV9
ASSPAGDIQY
>TRBJ1-5|TRBD1|TRBV27
ASKQRGRFLH
>TRBJ1-2|.|TRBV18
ASSPDRNYGYT
>TRBJ1-2|.|TRBV27
ARNNLDSPNYGYT
>TRBJ1-5|.|TRBV19
RDKAKYSNQPQH
>TRBJ2-5|.|TRBV6-5
ASHPRQGRETQY
>TRBJ2-3|TRBD2|TRBV19
ASRLAGPSTDTQY
>TRBJ1-4|.|TRBV28
ASRSGREKLF
>TRBJ2-2|TRBD2|TRBV6-5
ASSYSASGSGELF
>TRBJ1-5|.|TRBV24-1
ATQTYNQPQH
>TRBJ1-1|.|TRBV2
ASSGRGRANTEAF
>TRBJ2-1|TRBD2|TRBV10-3
AISEQTSGPYNEQF
>TRBJ2-3|TRBD2|TRBV24-1
ATSDLNGGATDTQY
>TRBJ1-5|.|TRBV28
ASSRTAASGQPQH
>TRBJ2-1|.|TRBV18
ASSIQGNEQF
>TRBJ1-6|.|TRBV28
ASTPRRDTLSSYNSPLH
>TRBJ1-1|TRBD1|TRBV7-2
ASSLRARRGPFGTEAF
>TRBJ2-7|.|TRBV7-8
ASSLRRGGEQY
>TRBJ2-5|TRBD2|TRBV2
ASTKTASGGEETQY
>TRBJ1-1|.|TRBV29-1
SVFQGLNTEAF
>TRBJ2-1|TRBD2|TRBV5-1
ASSPSGGTYNEQF
>TRBJ1-4|.|TRBV5-1
ASKSGWGPGEKLF
>TRBJ1-6|.|TRBV28
ASSLGGVSSPLH
>TRBJ1-2|TRBD1|TRBV28
ASSYRGLNYGYT
>TRBJ1-2|.|TRBV10-3
AISGRGGIGYT
>TRBJ1-2|.|TRBV20-1
SASVGGGANYGYT
>TRBJ2-7|TRBD1|TRBV6-6
ASSVPGTASYEQY
>TRBJ2-1|TRBD2|TRBV27
ASSLTGTSGYNEQF
>TRBJ1-4|.|TRBV28
ASRLAGGEKLF
>TRBJ1-1|.|TRBV11-1
ASSLSRTEAF
>TRBJ1-2|.|TRBV5-4
ASSLFGVSGYT
>TRBJ2-2|.|TRBV27
ASSFQTGELF
>TRBJ2-7|.|TRBV14
ASSQAYEQY
>TRBJ2-2|.|TRBV27
ASSPGLTGELF
>TRBJ1-1|TRBD1|TRBV19
ASTTNPDRANTEAF
>TRBJ1-4|TRBD1|TRBV6-2/TRBV6-3
ASSQDRGRKKLF
>TRBJ2-5|.|TRBV9
ASSISSLRSQETQY
>TRBJ1-1|.|TRBV3-1/TRBV3-2
ASSHWGFEAF
>TRBJ1-1|TRBD1|TRBV2
ASKDRQNTEAF